Listed below are T cell receptor beta chains from one sample, sequenced in a study of regulatory T cells in long-lasting Graves disease. TCRdb redid the calling of the multiplex PCR reads with MiXCR, one entry per CDR3 protein. This table has some 250,000 distinct CDR3 sequences, 18% appearing once. These data also featured in a second study, about T cells in Graves' hyperthyroidism and ophthalmopathy.

Specimen: peripheral blood mononuclear cells (PBMCs), collected at new diagnosis, from a patient treated with antithyroid drugs. The receptors here all came from a woman between 25 and 40 years old with Graves disease. Both conserved end residues are part of each CDR3. Each record gives: V gene, J gene, clone size, D gene, CDR3 protein, CDR3 DNA. D genes are given only for firm matches. For some rows the clone size is stated as once, few or many, or as a class when expanded; others skip it.

TRBV11-2	TRBJ2-3	many	NA	CASSLRRTTDTQYF	TGTGCCAGCAGCCTCCGCAGGACCACAGATACGCAGTATTTT
TRBV19	TRBJ1-4	NA	NA	CASSIWGAGEKLFF	TGTGCCAGTAGTATCTGGGGCGCGGGTGAAAAACTGTTTTTT
TRBV13	TRBJ1-6	many	NA	CASSLGPGDSPLHF	TGTGCCAGCAGCTTAGGACCAGGGGATTCACCCCTCCACTTT
TRBV3-1	TRBJ1-4	many	NA	CASSPRQINEKLFF	TGTGCCAGCAGCCCACGACAGATTAATGAAAAACTGTTTTTT
TRBV4-1	TRBJ2-7	few	NA	CASSHSRQGYYYEQYF	TGCGCCAGCAGCCACTCCCGTCAGGGCTACTACTACGAGCAGTACTTC
TRBV20-1	TRBJ1-2	many	NA	CSAETALDGYTF	TGCAGTGCTGAGACAGCGCTGGACGGCTACACCTTC
TRBV18	TRBJ2-1	NA	NA	CASSRSEGTNEQFF	TGTGCCAGCTCACGGTCTGAGGGTACCAATGAGCAGTTCTTC
TRBV9	TRBJ2-7	few	TRBD1	CASSSRDRSTYEQYF	TGTGCCAGCAGTTCCCGGGACAGGTCGACCTACGAGCAGTACTTC
TRBV4-2	TRBJ2-7	few	TRBD2	CASSGGDGGAYEQYF	TGTGCCAGCAGCGGGGGCGACGGGGGGGCCTACGAGCAGTACTTC
TRBV5-1	TRBJ2-5	many	TRBD2	CASSLGLEETQYF	TGTGCCAGCAGCTTAGGACTAGAAGAGACCCAGTACTTC
TRBV19	TRBJ1-3	few	NA	CASSLSEDYVGNTIYF	TGTGCCAGTAGTCTTTCAGAGGATTATGTCGGAAACACCATATATTTT
TRBV6-5	TRBJ1-2	NA	NA	CASSYDFYYGYTF	TGTGCCAGCAGTTATGATTTCTACTATGGCTACACCTTC
TRBV12-5	TRBJ2-3	many	NA	CASRERGDTQYF	TGTGCTAGTCGCGAGAGGGGAGATACGCAGTATTTT
TRBV6-5	TRBJ2-1	many	NA	CASSYQKEQFF	TGTGCCAGCAGTTACCAGAAGGAGCAGTTCTTC